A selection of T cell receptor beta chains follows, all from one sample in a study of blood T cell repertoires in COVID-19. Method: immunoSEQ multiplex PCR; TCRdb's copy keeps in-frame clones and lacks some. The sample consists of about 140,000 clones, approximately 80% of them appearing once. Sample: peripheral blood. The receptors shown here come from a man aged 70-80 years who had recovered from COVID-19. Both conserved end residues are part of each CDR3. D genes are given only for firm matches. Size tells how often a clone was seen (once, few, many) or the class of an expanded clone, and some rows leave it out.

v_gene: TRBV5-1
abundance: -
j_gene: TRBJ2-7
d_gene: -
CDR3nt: TGCGCCAGCAGCTTGGGATCCGGCTACGAGCAGTACTTC
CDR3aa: CASSLGSGYEQYF

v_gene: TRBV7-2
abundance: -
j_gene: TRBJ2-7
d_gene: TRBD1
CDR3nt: TGTGCCAGCAGCCTACAGGGGACAGCCAGCTACGAGCAGTACTTC
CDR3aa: CASSLQGTASYEQYF

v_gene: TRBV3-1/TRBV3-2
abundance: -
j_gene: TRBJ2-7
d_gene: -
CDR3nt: TGTGCCAGCAGCCGCCCCCCCCGGGGGGAGCAGTACTTC
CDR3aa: CASSRPPRGEQYF

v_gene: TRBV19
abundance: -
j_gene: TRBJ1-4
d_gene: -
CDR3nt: TGTGCCAGTACCAATGCGGGAGTTTATTCTAATGAAAAACTGTTTTTT
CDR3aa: CASTNAGVYSNEKLFF

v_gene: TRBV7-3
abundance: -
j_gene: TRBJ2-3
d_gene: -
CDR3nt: TGTGCCAGCAGCCCCTCTTCCAGCGCGGGGGATACGCAGTATTTT
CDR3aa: CASSPSSSAGDTQYF

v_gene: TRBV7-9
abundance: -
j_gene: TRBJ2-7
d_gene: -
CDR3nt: TGTGCCAGCAGCCCGTCGGAGTCCCCCCACGAGCAGTACTTC
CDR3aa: CASSPSESPHEQYF

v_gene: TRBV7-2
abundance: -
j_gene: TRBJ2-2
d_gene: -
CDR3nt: TGTGCCAGCAGCTCCACCCTGACTGGGGCTAAGGGGACCGGGGAGCTGTTTTTT
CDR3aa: CASSSTLTGAKGTGELFF

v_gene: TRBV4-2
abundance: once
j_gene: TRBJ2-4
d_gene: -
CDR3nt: TGTGCCAGCAGCCAAGAATCGATTAGCGATGGCAAAAACATTCAGTACTTC
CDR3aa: CASSQESISDGKNIQYF

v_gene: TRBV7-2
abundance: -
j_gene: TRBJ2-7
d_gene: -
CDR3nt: TGTGCCAGCAGCTTAGTGGGCGCAGGGATTAACTACGAGCAGTACTTC
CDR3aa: CASSLVGAGINYEQYF

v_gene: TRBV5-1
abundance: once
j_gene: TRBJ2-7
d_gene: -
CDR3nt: TGCGCCAGCAGCTTAAGCATGACGGGAGAGGGCGAGCAGTACTTC
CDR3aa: CASSLSMTGEGEQYF

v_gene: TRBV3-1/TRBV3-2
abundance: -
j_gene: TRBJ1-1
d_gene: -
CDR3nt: TGTGCCAGCAGCCTGTCCTCCCGGAACACTGAAGCTTTCTTT
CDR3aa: CASSLSSRNTEAFF

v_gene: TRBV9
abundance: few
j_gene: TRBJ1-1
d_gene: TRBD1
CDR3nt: TGTGCCAGCAGCGTAGAGGGACAGGGAGGAAACACTGAAGCTTTCTTT
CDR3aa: CASSVEGQGGNTEAFF

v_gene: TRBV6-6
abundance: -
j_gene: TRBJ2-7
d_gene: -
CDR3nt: TGTGCCAGCAGTGGGGGAGGTAACGAGCAGTACTTC
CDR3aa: CASSGGGNEQYF

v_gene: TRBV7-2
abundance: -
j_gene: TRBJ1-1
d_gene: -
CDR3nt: TGTGCCAGCAGCTTCCGGGTGAACACTGAAGCTTTCTTT
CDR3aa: CASSFRVNTEAFF

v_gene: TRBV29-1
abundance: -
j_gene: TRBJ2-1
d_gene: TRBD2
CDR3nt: TGCAGCGTTGAAGATCCGCGCGGGAGACGGAATGAGCAGTTCTTC
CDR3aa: CSVEDPRGRRNEQFF

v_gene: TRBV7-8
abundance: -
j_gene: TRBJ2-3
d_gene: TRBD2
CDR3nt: TGTGCCAGCAGCTTAGTCCCTAGCGGGAGGGGTAGGGCAGATACGCAGTATTTT
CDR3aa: CASSLVPSGRGRADTQYF

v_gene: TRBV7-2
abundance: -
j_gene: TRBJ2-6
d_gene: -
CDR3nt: TGTGCCAGCAGCTCCCTTTTCCGTGGGGCCAACGTCCTGACTTTC
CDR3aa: CASSSLFRGANVLTF

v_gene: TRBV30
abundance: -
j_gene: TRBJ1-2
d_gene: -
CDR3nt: TGTGCCTGGAGTCCCCGGCCCAGGGATCATGGCTACACCTTC
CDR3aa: CAWSPRPRDHGYTF

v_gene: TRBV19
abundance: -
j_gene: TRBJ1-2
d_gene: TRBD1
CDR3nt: TGTGCCAGTAGTACCAGACAGGGACGTGGCTACACCTTC
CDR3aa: CASSTRQGRGYTF

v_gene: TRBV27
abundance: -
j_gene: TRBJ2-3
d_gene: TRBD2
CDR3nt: TGTGCCAGCAGGAAAGACGGGAGGAACGGGGCAGATACGCAGTATTTT
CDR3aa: CASRKDGRNGADTQYF

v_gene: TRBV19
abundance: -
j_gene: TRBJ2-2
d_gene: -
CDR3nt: TGTGCCAGTAGTATTTTATACACGCAAAACACCGGGGAGCTGTTTTTT
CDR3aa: CASSILYTQNTGELFF

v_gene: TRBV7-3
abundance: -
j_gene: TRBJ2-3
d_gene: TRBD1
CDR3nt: TGTGCCAGCAGCCTACAGGGGACCAGCACAGATACGCAGTATTTT
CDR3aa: CASSLQGTSTDTQYF